Each of the 13 T cell receptor beta chains below was sequenced from the same sample in a study of cytomegalovirus exposure and HLA in healthy donors. Primers: 60 Vbeta forward and 13 Jbeta reverse. The protocol was immunoSEQ multiplex PCR, while the TCRdb copy is restricted to in-frame clones and leaves out a portion. Of approximately 40,000 clones in the sample, 82% were seen once. Material for sequencing was PBMCs. All receptors come from a woman between 18 and 29 years old in good health and CMV-seropositive.

The V gene is TRBV6-1, the J gene TRBJ2-5; D is uncertain. With the DNA end fitting TRBJ2-7 better, the J assignment may be wrong. The germline V gene has CDR1 MNHNS and CDR2 SASEGT. The CDR3 totals 17 residues. The CDR3 reads CASSELGPGPRPHEQYF. The CDR3, as DNA: TGTGCCAGCAGTGAACTGGGTCCGGGTCCTAGGCCCCACGAGCAGTACTTC.

CDR3 protein: CASSILRTGAVEGYTF. The CDR3 coding sequence is TGTGCCAGTAGTATCCTTCGGACAGGGGCAGTGGAAGGCTACACCTTC. This chain joins TRBV19 and TRBJ1-2, with 9 positions matching TRBD1. Germline lookup yields CDR1 LNHDA and CDR2 SQIVND (reference sequence). The V and J ends lost 3 bases and 8 bases, in that order; junction bases with no gene match: 13. The CDR3 is made up of 16 amino acids.

This chain connects TRBV28 to TRBJ1-2; perhaps TRBD1 as D (5 bases). This CDR3 is 14 amino acids long. The V and J ends lost 1 base and 3 bases respectively, with 9 bases between them. Germline loops: CDR1 MDHEN, CDR2 SYDVKM. DNA for the CDR3: TGTGCCAGCAGTTTATTGGACACATACTATGGCTACACCTTC. It codes for CASSLLDTYYGYTF.

The V gene is TRBV30, the J gene TRBJ1-5; tentatively, D is TRBD1 (5 bases). The V end was cut by 1 base, the J end by 15 bases, with 13 bases between. This CDR3 contains 11 residues. Germline V lookup: CDR1 GTSNPN, CDR2 SVGIG (reference sequence). CDR3 nucleotide sequence: TGTGCCTGGAGTGAAAGGCAGGGAATGCATTTT. Translation: CAWSERQGMHF.

The rearrangement joins TRBV4-2 to TRBJ1-5, with D maybe TRBD1 (5 bases). V was clipped by 0 bases and J by 6 bases, with 21 bases between them. Germline V gene data show CDR1 as LGHNA and CDR2 as YNFKEQ. The CDR3 spans 18 residues. The CDR3 loop reads CASSQDAGRVGGSQPQHF. CDR3 DNA sequence: TGTGCCAGCAGCCAAGATGCCGGCAGGGTGGGAGGAAGTCAGCCCCAGCATTTT.

This chain links TRBV5-1 with TRBJ2-3; TRBD1 is a possible D gene (6 bases). CDR1 SGHRS and CDR2 YFSETQ come from the germline V gene. The CDR3 has 15 residues. The V end was cut by 4 bases, the J end by 2 bases, with 14 bases between. The CDR3 DNA follows: TGCGCCAGCAGCCACAAGGACAGTTTCACAGATACGCAGTATTTT. This gives the protein CASSHKDSFTDTQYF.

V gene TRBV5-1 combines with J gene TRBJ2-1; 8 bases are a match to TRBD1. The germline V gene encodes CDR1 SGHRS and CDR2 YFSETQ. The ends lost 0 bases at V and 8 bases at J; junction bases unmatched: 7. The CDR3 extends over 15 amino acids. The CDR3 spells CASSLDRGSAHEQFF. The CDR3 bases are TGCGCCAGCAGCTTGGACAGGGGGTCGGCTCATGAGCAGTTCTTC.

The chain has TRBV28 and TRBJ2-1; 12 bases agree with TRBD2. The germline gives CDR1 MDHEN, CDR2 SYDVKM. The V and J ends lost 3 bases and 8 bases, in that order; junction bases with no gene match: 5. The CDR3 spans 15 residues. In DNA form, the CDR3 reads TGTGCCAGCAGTTTGACTAGCGGGAGTCAGCATGAGCAGTTCTTC. Translating it yields CASSLTSGSQHEQFF.

The rearrangement uses TRBV10-3 and TRBJ2-2; 7 nucleotides agree with TRBD2. After removal of 7 bases from V and 0 bases from J, the junction contained 2 bases not matched to a gene. Per germline, CDR1 ENHRY and CDR2 SYGVKD. The CDR3 contains 14 residues. CDR3 sequence reads: CAIKRDANTGELFF. In DNA, the CDR3 is TGTGCCATCAAGCGGGACGCGAACACCGGGGAGCTGTTTTTT.

The chain carries TRBV2 and TRBJ2-3; tentatively, D is TRBD2 (7 bases). V lost 6 bases and J 2 bases, leaving 18 bases between the germline ends. Germline assignment: CDR1 SNHLY and CDR2 FYNNEI. This CDR3 contains 16 residues. In DNA, the CDR3 is TGTGCCAGCAGGAGATCTAGGGGGGGCTCCACAGATACGCAGTATTTT. Amino acids: CASRRSRGGSTDTQYF.

The chain joins TRBV5-4 to TRBJ2-1, with D possibly TRBD2 on 5 matching bases. The germline V gene encodes CDR1 SGHNT and CDR2 YYREEE (reference sequence). The CDR3 is 15 amino acids. V dropped 4 bases and J dropped 3 bases, with 14 bases sitting between them. DNA of the CDR3: TGTGCCAGCAGCATAGACAAGGGAGACTACAATGAGCAGTTCTTC. Protein: CASSIDKGDYNEQFF.

The genes are TRBV6-4 and TRBJ2-1; possibly TRBD2 for D (6 bases). This CDR3 has 14 amino acids. Germline CDR1 and CDR2: MRHNA and SNTAGT. Trimming took 4 bases from V and 9 from J, leaving 16 bases between them. The CDR3 sequence is CASSVDQERAEQFF. The CDR3 DNA follows: TGTGCCAGCAGTGTAGATCAGGAGCGGGCTGAGCAGTTCTTC.

The table lists this clone with a few counts. The J gene is TRBJ1-1, the V gene TRBV2; 7 bases are shared with TRBD1. CDR3 length equals 14 residues. Germline CDR1 SNHLY, CDR2 FYNNEI. The ends lost 2 bases at V and 4 bases at J; junction bases unmatched: 4. CDR3 bases: TGTGCCAGCAGTGAACTGAACAGGGGCACTGAAGCTTTCTTT. It encodes CASSELNRGTEAFF.